The present T cell receptor beta chain was sequenced within a study of T-cell reconstitution after alpha-beta-depleted transplantation in children (dated by TCRdb to about 2016). Turning to the overall study: T-cell immune reconstitution after TCRalphabeta/CD19-depleted allogeneic hematopoietic cell transplantation in children was quantitatively tracked in the study by means of TCR repertoire profiling.

Trimming accounts for 1 base at V and 1 base at J, while the number of junction bases matched to no gene is 8. Its CDR3 holds 18 amino acids, cysteine through phenylalanine. This entry keeps only the CDR3 DNA: 54 bases, framed from base 1. Taken from the germline V gene, the CDR1 and CDR2 loops are SGDLS and YYNGEE. Library prep was done by PCR. The sequencing machine was an Illumina HiSeq 2500. TCR library preparation used molecular barcoding, with unique molecular identifiers applied to normalize quantification of the TCRbeta repertoire. Through fastp at Q25 and MiXCR, TCRdb rebuilt clones from the public reads, retaining in-frame beta chains. Each record represents a unique CDR3 protein, reported with the most common genes and DNA among its rows. A total of more than 85,000 distinct CDR3 sequences appear in this sample, approximately 10% of them only once. In total, the top ten clones hold 8% of the sample.

The table lists this clonotype with many counts. Its antigen has not been determined. No base quality values were provided; no much bigger clone lies one nucleotide off. Here the sequenced sample was PBMCs from the stem cell graft donor, taken from the stem cell graft. In this chain, TRBV9 is recombined with TRBJ2-3; TRBD2 matches 11 bases in the middle. The clonotype comes from a human donor who donated a stem cell graft to a child with acute lymphoblastic leukemia. CDR3 reads: CASSVTSGGPSGTDTQYF. The DNA is TGTGCCAGCAGCGTAACTAGCGGGGGCCCAAGCGGCACAGATACGCAGTATTTT.